These T cell receptor beta chains were read from a single sample in a study of shared clonotypes between healthy human individuals. Profiled with immunoSEQ multiplex PCR; TCRdb holds only in-frame clones, not every one. The table records a few hundred thousand clones, 97% of them present only once. Input material: naive CD4+ T cells sorted from blood. The receptors stem from a woman younger than 45 in good health. The CDR3 runs from the conserved cysteine through the conserved F or W. The D gene is left open where the match is weak. Clone size is stated in some rows and not others, as once, few, many or a class when expanded.

clone_size,d_call,v_call,cdr3_length,j_call,cdr3_aa,cdr3_nt
.,TRBD2,TRBV18,17,TRBJ2-5,CASSPLGLAGVRETQYF,TGTGCCAGCTCACCTCTCGGACTAGCGGGAGTACGAGAGACCCAGTACTTC
once,.,TRBV11-2,15,TRBJ2-5,CASSLVVLQSETQYF,TGTGCCAGCAGCTTAGTTGTGTTGCAGTCAGAGACCCAGTACTTC
.,TRBD1,TRBV30,14,TRBJ1-2,CAWRWTGGNYGYTF,TGTGCCTGGAGATGGACAGGGGGAAACTATGGCTACACCTTC
.,.,TRBV6-5,14,TRBJ1-1,CASSYATGNTEAFF,TGTGCCAGCAGTTACGCCACAGGGAACACTGAAGCTTTCTTT
.,TRBD2,TRBV9,15,TRBJ2-2,CASSTLAGGTGELFF,TGTGCCAGCTCCACTCTAGCGGGAGGAACCGGGGAGCTGTTTTTT
.,TRBD2,TRBV7-9,14,TRBJ2-7,CASTPSGISYEQYF,TGTGCCAGCACCCCTAGCGGGATCTCCTACGAGCAGTACTTC
.,.,TRBV6-5,15,TRBJ1-4,CASRKNKQGDEKLFF,TGTGCCAGCCGGAAGAACAAACAGGGTGACGAAAAACTGTTTTTT
.,TRBD2,TRBV28,16,TRBJ2-1,CASSSSGKTSANEQFF,TGTGCCAGCAGTTCGAGCGGAAAGACTAGCGCCAATGAGCAGTTCTTC
.,TRBD1,TRBV15,19,TRBJ1-4,CATSRFRDRGIGANEKLFF,TGTGCCACCAGCAGATTCCGGGACAGGGGAATAGGGGCTAATGAAAAACTGTTTTTT
.,.,TRBV27,14,TRBJ2-3,CASSLASGTDTQYF,TGTGCCAGCAGTTTAGCCTCAGGCACAGATACGCAGTATTTT
.,.,TRBV7-8,16,TRBJ2-1,CASSLTHRDFDNEQFF,TGTGCCAGCAGCTTAACCCACCGGGACTTCGACAATGAGCAGTTCTTC
once,TRBD1,TRBV9,18,TRBJ2-3,CASSASPRTGDVPDTQYF,TGTGCCAGCAGCGCCTCCCCCCGGACAGGGGATGTCCCAGATACGCAGTATTTT